Presented here are 25 T cell receptor beta chains from one specimen sequenced in a study of cytomegalovirus exposure and HLA in healthy donors. The PCR employed 60 Vbeta primers together with 13 Jbeta primers. Generated by immunoSEQ multiplex PCR, the TCRdb table keeps only in-frame clones and is missing some. The sample yields about 160,000 clones, about 80% seen once. The sample taken for sequencing was PBMCs. The receptors derive from a female donor in good health and CMV-seronegative.

The V and J genes are TRBV10-3 and TRBJ1-1; 9 nucleotides line up with TRBD1. The CDR3 runs 14 residues. Trimming took 7 bases from V and 3 from J; bases not matched to a gene: 6. The germline CDR1 and CDR2 sequences are ENHRY and SYGVKD. CDR3 sequence (DNA): TGTGCCATCACCGCGACAGGGGGGGACACTGAAGCTTTCTTT. Protein product: CAITATGGDTEAFF.

The CDR3 here is CASNKGQGNTEAFF. The CDR3 DNA sequence: TGCGCCAGCAACAAGGGACAGGGGAACACTGAAGCTTTCTTT. J is TRBJ1-1 and V is TRBV5-1, with 9 bases that match TRBD1. The V gene's germline CDR1 is SGHRS and CDR2 YFSETQ. CDR3 length equals 14 residues. V trimming: 6 bases; J trimming: 1 base; junction bases outside the gene matches: 4.

This clone was recorded many times. The gene calls are TRBV5-8 and TRBJ1-1; no firm D call. Germline-derived CDR1 and CDR2 are SGHTS and YDEGEE. Trimming pared 4 bases from V and 7 bases from J, leaving 11 bases between. The CDR3 extends over 12 amino acids. The CDR3 sequence is CASSITHREAFF. The CDR3 nucleotides read TGTGCCAGCAGCATAACACACCGTGAAGCTTTCTTT.

The chain couples TRBV13 to TRBJ2-5, with D possibly TRBD1 on 5 matching bases. Gene TRBJ2-7 matches the end of the DNA better, so the J call may be wrong. The germline V gene has CDR1 PRHDT and CDR2 FYEKMQ (reference sequence). CDR3 size: 13 residues. CDR3 nucleotide sequence: TGTGCCAGCAGCTTAGGCAGGGATTACGAGCAGTACTTC. Translating it yields CASSLGRDYEQYF.

The chain joins TRBV2 to TRBJ2-3, with D possibly being TRBD1 (5 bases). V lost 1 base and J 1 base, leaving 9 bases between the germline ends. CDR3 length equals 15 residues. Germline V gives CDR1 SNHLY, CDR2 FYNNEI. The CDR3 reads CASSEGGAGTDTQYF. As DNA, the CDR3 is TGTGCCAGCAGTGAAGGGGGCGCAGGCACAGATACGCAGTATTTT.

The CDR3 loop is CASSSPGTPGRLPQHF. In nucleotides, the CDR3 is TGTGCCAGTAGTAGCCCGGGAACTCCTGGTAGGTTGCCCCAGCATTTT. J is TRBJ1-5 and V is TRBV19; D gene uncertain. Trimming took 4 bases from V and 9 from J, leaving 22 bases between them. CDR1 and CDR2 (germline): LNHDA, SQIVND (reference sequence). CDR3 length: 16 amino acids.

This clone was seen a few times. The gene calls are TRBV4-1 and TRBJ2-3; TRBD2 aligns across 8 bases. This CDR3 has 16 residues. V lost 4 bases, J lost 4 bases, and 10 bases stayed unmatched. Germline CDR1 reads MGHRA; CDR2 reads YSYEKL. The CDR3 here is CASSPQNPGGADTQYF. DNA for the CDR3: TGCGCCAGCAGCCCCCAAAATCCCGGGGGGGCAGATACGCAGTATTTT.

V usage is TRBV5-6 and J usage is TRBJ1-2; a weak D match, TRBD1 (5 bases). The CDR3 consists of 15 residues. Germline V gene data show CDR1 as SGHDT and CDR2 as YYEEEE. V lost 2 bases, J lost 5 bases, and 16 bases lay in between. CDR3 DNA sequence: TGTGCCAGCAGCTTTTTGGGGAAAGGGACTTATGGCTACACCTTC. This codes for CASSFLGKGTYGYTF. Drawing the rest from reference TRBV5-6 and TRBJ1-2, the complete variable domain is DAGVTQSPTHLIKTRGQQVTLRCSPKSGHDTVSWYQQALGQGPQFIFQYYEEEERQRGNFPDRFSGHQFPNYSSELNVNALLLGDSALYLCASSFLGKGTYGYTFGSGTRLTVV.

The rearrangement links TRBV6-5 to TRBJ2-1, with a weak D call TRBD1 (6 bases). The V end was cut by 4 bases, the J end by 5 bases, with 18 bases between. The CDR3 consists of 16 residues. The germline V gene has CDR1 MNHEY and CDR2 SVGAGI. CDR3 protein: CASSSPQGRIDNEQFF. In DNA form, the CDR3 reads TGTGCCAGCAGTTCCCCACAGGGACGGATAGACAATGAGCAGTTCTTC.

This chain links TRBV11-2 with TRBJ2-6; no clear D. The length of the CDR3 is 15 residues. V gave up 5 bases and J gave up 2 bases, with 10 bases separating them. CDR1 is SGHAT, CDR2 FQNNGV, per germline. CDR3: CASSLGGAGANVLTF. Written as DNA, the CDR3 is TGTGCCAGCAGCCTTGGCGGAGCTGGGGCCAACGTCCTGACTTTC.

The CDR3: CARSLPRDEQYF. CDR3 DNA: TGTGCCAGAAGCCTCCCCAGGGACGAGCAGTACTTC. The rearrangement links TRBV5-3 to TRBJ2-7; a possible D gene is TRBD1 (5 bases). TRBV5-3 is an open reading frame whose function is uncertain. The ends were cut back, 4 bases at V and 5 bases at J, with 10 bases in the middle. This CDR3 is built from 12 residues.

This clone was detected once. V is TRBV30 and J is TRBJ2-2; no definite D call. V lost 5 bases, J lost 4 bases, and 11 bases lay in between. The CDR3 runs to 13 residues. The germline V gene has CDR1 GTSNPN and CDR2 SVGIG (reference sequence). This CDR3 reads CAWAWQATGELFF. The CDR3 DNA reads as TGTGCCTGGGCCTGGCAGGCCACCGGGGAGCTGTTTTTT.

The V call is TRBV6-5, the J call TRBJ1-2; 7 bases fit TRBD1. The length of the CDR3 is 14 residues. Germline V gene lookup returns CDR1 MNHEY and CDR2 SVGAGI. With 5 bases clipped from V and 7 bases from J, the junction kept 10 bases outside the gene matches. As DNA, the CDR3 is TGTGCCAGCAGTCAGAACGCCCACAGGGGTGGCTACACCTTC. It translates to CASSQNAHRGGYTF.

The genes are TRBV7-9 and TRBJ2-7; a possible D gene is TRBD1 (5 bases). This CDR3 spans 11 amino acids. The V end was cut by 4 bases, the J end by 6 bases, with 7 bases between. Germline V gives CDR1 SEHNR, CDR2 FQNEAQ (reference sequence). CDR3 region: CASSSRGEQYF. The CDR3, as DNA: TGTGCCAGCAGCTCTAGGGGCGAGCAGTACTTC.

This sequence joins TRBV5-6 and TRBJ2-7; 7 positions match TRBD2. Germline V lookup: CDR1 SGHDT, CDR2 YYEEEE. V dropped 2 bases and J dropped 7; count of bases not matched to a gene: 12. This CDR3 contains 15 residues. CDR3 nucleotide sequence: TGTGCCAGCAGCTTTCGGCGGCTGGGGGGGGAAGAGCAGTACTTC. Translating it yields CASSFRRLGGEEQYF.

The chain recombines TRBV7-9 with TRBJ2-7; D perhaps matches TRBD1 (6 bases). The CDR3 covers 16 residues. Germline V gene sequence: CDR1 SEHNR, CDR2 FQNEAQ (reference sequence). The germline V and J ends were trimmed by 3 bases and 2 bases, with 17 bases remaining between them. CDR3 nucleotides: TGTGCCAGCAGCTTGGCCCCCTACAGGGTCCCCTACGAGCAGTACTTC. Its protein product is CASSLAPYRVPYEQYF.

This rearrangement joins TRBV19 to TRBJ2-7, with 9 bases fitting TRBD1. Trimming cost V 4 bases and J 6 bases; bases outside gene matches: 7. CDR3 length: 14 residues. Germline CDR1 is LNHDA and CDR2 is SQIVND (reference sequence). The CDR3 sequence: CASSRDRDTGEQYF. Here the CDR3 DNA reads TGTGCCAGTAGTAGGGACAGGGACACGGGCGAGCAGTACTTC.

In nucleotides, the CDR3 is TGTGCCAGCAGCCTGAGGGACAGAGTCTATGGCTACACCTTC. Its translation is CASSLRDRVYGYTF. The rearrangement joins TRBV9 to TRBJ1-2; 7 nucleotides agree with TRBD1. After removal of 4 bases from V and 4 bases from J, the junction contained 7 bases not matched to a gene. Germline-derived CDR1 and CDR2 are SGDLS and YYNGEE. This CDR3 region has 14 residues.

This clone was recorded only once. The gene calls are TRBV5-6 and TRBJ2-1, with D possibly being TRBD1 (6 bases). The CDR3 has 13 residues. V was trimmed by 0 bases and J by 6 bases, leaving 7 bases between them. Germline V gene lookup returns CDR1 SGHDT and CDR2 YYEEEE. The CDR3 sequence is CASSLGGLNEQFF. The DNA of the CDR3 is TGTGCCAGCAGCTTGGGGGGGCTCAATGAGCAGTTCTTC.

V is TRBV19 and J is TRBJ1-1; no clear D gene. Per germline, CDR1 LNHDA and CDR2 SQIVND (reference sequence). The CDR3 has 13 residues. With 5 bases removed from V and 4 bases from J, the gap between germline ends came to 11 bases. As DNA, the CDR3 is TGTGCCAGTAGTGTTCAGGAGGGCACTGAAGCTTTCTTT. Translation: CASSVQEGTEAFF.

This chain connects TRBV27 to TRBJ1-2, with a tentative D call TRBD1 (6 bases). This CDR3 region has 15 residues. Germline V gene sequence: CDR1 MNHEY, CDR2 SMNVEV (reference sequence). The V gene lost 2 bases and the J gene lost 4 bases, with 14 bases spanning the gap. CDR3 residues: CASSLKGQKGYGYTF. The CDR3 DNA follows: TGTGCCAGCAGTTTAAAAGGACAGAAGGGCTATGGCTACACCTTC.

This rearrangement joins TRBV7-2 to TRBJ1-1; D is perhaps TRBD1 (5 bases). The germline V and J ends were trimmed by 5 bases and 5 bases, with 9 bases remaining between them. This CDR3 spans 12 amino acids. The germline V gene encodes CDR1 SGHTA and CDR2 FQGNSA. CDR3 residues: CASSRRGTEAFF. CDR3 nucleotides: TGTGCCAGCAGCCGCCGGGGGACTGAAGCTTTCTTT.

The rearrangement links TRBV9 to TRBJ2-7; 12 bases match TRBD1. The V segment lost 5 bases and the J segment 3 bases; nucleotides outside the gene matches: 6. Germline-derived CDR1 and CDR2 are SGDLS and YYNGEE. This CDR3 spans 15 amino acids. DNA of the CDR3: TGTGCCAGCAGTACCGGGACAGGGGGCTTCTACGAGCAGTACTTC. Protein product: CASSTGTGGFYEQYF.

The V gene is TRBV6-1, the J gene TRBJ2-2, with D tentatively TRBD2 (5 bases). In germline, CDR1 is MNHNS, CDR2 SASEGT. CDR3 length: 12 residues. The ends were cut back, 11 bases at V and 7 bases at J, with 14 bases in the middle. The CDR3 nucleotides are TGTGCCGGCCGGGGAAAGAGCGGGGAGCTGTTTTTT. Protein product: CAGRGKSGELFF.

There are many counts of this clone. The rearrangement uses TRBV5-8 and TRBJ2-7; no definite D call. Germline lookup yields CDR1 SGHTS and CDR2 YDEGEE. V lost 0 bases, J lost 5 bases, and 6 bases lay in between. The CDR3 is made up of 12 amino acids. CDR3 region: CASSLDANEQYF. For the CDR3, the DNA is TGTGCCAGCAGCTTGGACGCTAACGAGCAGTACTTC. The entire variable domain, with the rest obtained from reference TRBV5-8 and TRBJ2-7, is as follows: EAGVTQSPTHLIKTRGQQATLRCSPISGHTSVYWYQQALGLGLQFLLWYDEGEERNRGNFPPRFSGRQFPNYSSELNVNALELEDSALYLCASSLDANEQYFGPGTRLTVT.